This T cell receptor beta chain was observed in a study of CD8 T cell repertoires and HIV-1 epitope variants (dated by TCRdb to about 2020). General notes on the study: T cells were stimulated in separate culture wells with each of twenty-five peptides representing autologous and known Gag and Nef epitope variants. A 1M T cell aliquot was kept as an uncultured baseline condition, separate from the roughly 90 T cell cultures. For less than 13 days the cultures were kept in IMDM with gentamicin, and on days 3 and 7 half of the media was changed with IL-2, IL-7 and IL-15 added. A CMV, EBV and flu peptide pool, the Ebola AY9 epitope as negative control, and a no-peptide well were included as control conditions. A total of some 84 T cell cultures were run, with each culture condition done in triplicate except for one peptide, which was done in duplicate. Three Gag epitope families and Nef HW9 and YT9 were included among the tested epitopes. T cells were enriched using the EasySep Human T Cell Enrichment Kit and then co-cultured with an equal number of autologous T cell-negative cells acting as antigen-presenting cells. The full study reports these points: Roughly 5 clonotypes recognized the Nef KF9 family and one clonotype recognized the HW9 family, while no responses to the TAALDMSHF plasma variant were seen. The assay identified only TCR beta chains and indicated proliferation to antigen, not T cell function or cytokine profile. Roughly 9 antigen-specific TCR beta clonotypes were identified, and roughly 6 of them appeared cross-reactive for autologous or known escape epitope variants.

Sequencing of TCR beta CDR3 regions was performed at survey depth on the immunoSEQ platform. The QIAamp DNA micro kit was used to extract genomic DNA from every cultured and uncultured CD8+ T cell population. The original methods were these. Samples with fewer than 5,000 productive reads were excluded, which removed about 7% of the roughly 80 HIV peptide-stimulated cultures. Sequences were trimmed to CDR3 by a MANAFEST web app, and nonproductive sequences, CDR3s under 5 amino acids, and sequences not starting with C or ending with F/W were removed. Clonotypes were classified as antigen-specific only if expansion was observed in at least 2 of 3 replicates versus the no-peptide control at FDR 0.01, only within one epitope family. A specific clonotype also had to show a frequency at least fivefold higher than in wells stimulated with peptides from other epitope families. Here the immuneACCESS table is served through TCRdb, limited to in-frame sequences with V and J called. Missing clones are a known gap in these copies; in checked studies unresolved V genes cover under half, and the rest lacks a known reason. That table supplies the V and J calls and clone size; D and trimming were determined from the DNA. The sample table contains around 5,100 clones; only one count was recorded for approximately 68% of them. 41% of the sample lies in the top ten.

The CDR3 goes from the cysteine to the phenylalanine over 14 residues. The kept DNA is CDR3 alone, 42 bases in frame from the first base. V is shortened by 6 bases, J by 8 bases, and the region joining them spans 19 bases. CDR1 SNHLY and CDR2 FYNNEI are derived from the germline V gene. The EasySep Human CD8+ T Cell Enrichment Kit was used on day 10 to isolate CD8+ T cells from every culture. About this clone: Its binding antigen is unknown. The sample holds no much larger clone one base away, and base qualities are not on file.

The sequencing sample was made of cultured CD8+ T cells derived from PBMCs. The rearranged chain carries TRBV2 and TRBJ1-2; a weak D assignment points to TRBD1 (6 bases agree). The receptor was derived from a male donor with HIV. The CDR3 corresponds to CASRANPGDLGYTF. The DNA sequence is TGTGCCAGCAGGGCTAATCCAGGGGATCTAGGCTACACCTTC.